The 27 T cell receptor beta chains below come from one sample, sequenced in a study of OX40 agonist ivuxolimab in advanced cancers. Profiled with immunoSEQ multiplex PCR; TCRdb holds only in-frame clones, not every one. In the table there are about 80,000 clones, over 80% of which are singletons. Sequences were derived from CD4+ or CD8+ T cells sorted from blood, sampled in a trial of the OX40 agonist ivuxolimab. Receptors originate from an adult with an advanced solid tumor such as melanoma, head and neck, liver or kidney cancer.

The chain employs TRBV19 and TRBJ2-1, with 9 bases matching TRBD2. This CDR3 region has 12 residues. CDR1 is LNHDA and CDR2 is SQIVND in the germline V gene (reference sequence). With 5 bases clipped from V and 12 bases from J, the junction kept 5 bases outside the gene matches. CDR3 coding DNA: TGTGCCAGTAGTTCCTTAGCGGGAGCGCAGTTCTTC. The encoded protein is CASSSLAGAQFF.

The CDR3 loop reads CASMREWGETQYF. CDR3 sequence (DNA): TGTGCCAGCATGAGAGAATGGGGGGAGACCCAGTACTTC. V is TRBV6-1 and J is TRBJ2-5; TRBD1 or TRBD2 may be the D gene (5 bases each). The germline V gene has CDR1 MNHNS and CDR2 SASEGT. The CDR3 contains 13 residues. Trimming shortened V by 7 bases and J by 5 bases, and 14 bases separated the two germline ends.

The V and J genes are TRBV4-1 and TRBJ2-1, with 10 positions matching TRBD2. V lost 7 bases to trimming and J lost 7 bases; unmatched junction nucleotides: 19. Germline V gives CDR1 MGHRA, CDR2 YSYEKL. The CDR3 has 18 amino acids. In DNA form, the CDR3 reads TGCGCCAGCACTCCCGGGCCGGCAACTAGCGGGGTGTGGAATGAGCAGTTCTTC. Its translation: CASTPGPATSGVWNEQFF.

This chain connects TRBV4-1 to TRBJ1-5; 7 nucleotides line up with TRBD1. Germline CDR1 MGHRA, CDR2 YSYEKL. The CDR3 loop spans 16 amino acids. Germline trimming cut 1 base from V and 2 bases from J; bases unmatched to any gene: 5. The CDR3 loop is CASSQGRGPGNQPQHF. The DNA of the CDR3 is TGCGCCAGCAGCCAAGGTAGGGGGCCGGGCAATCAGCCCCAGCATTTT.

The J gene is TRBJ2-2, the V gene TRBV18; the match to TRBD1 covers 9 bases. J gave up 1 base and V 3 bases, and 6 bases lay outside the gene matches. CDR3 length: 17 amino acids. The germline V gene has CDR1 KGHSH and CDR2 LQKENI. In DNA form, the CDR3 reads TGTGCCAGCTCACCCTCAGAGGGACAGGGGAACACCGGGGAGCTGTTTTTT. Protein sequence: CASSPSEGQGNTGELFF.

The chain couples TRBV7-9 to TRBJ2-2, with a possible D match to TRBD2 (5 bases). The V and J ends lost 4 bases and 4 bases respectively, with 13 bases between them. From germline, CDR1 is SEHNR and CDR2 FQNEAQ (reference sequence). The CDR3 is 15 amino acids. CDR3 sequence: CASSSSSKGTGELFF. Here the CDR3 DNA reads TGTGCCAGCAGCTCATCTAGCAAGGGCACCGGGGAGCTGTTTTTT.

The V and J genes are TRBV5-1 and TRBJ2-5, with D tentatively TRBD1 (5 bases). Trimming stripped 2 bases from V and 4 bases from J, with 15 bases between. CDR3 length: 15 amino acids. Germline V gene lookup returns CDR1 SGHRS and CDR2 YFSETQ. This chain's CDR3 is CASSLGQGKGETQYF. Written as DNA, the CDR3 is TGCGCCAGCAGCTTAGGGCAGGGAAAGGGAGAGACCCAGTACTTC.

This rearrangement joins TRBV18 to TRBJ2-3; D tentatively reads TRBD1 or TRBD2 (6 bases each). This CDR3 contains 15 residues. Germline values: CDR1 KGHSH, CDR2 LQKENI. With 0 bases removed from V and 6 bases from J, the gap between germline ends came to 13 bases. The CDR3 sequence: CASSPPNRGGDTQYF. In DNA, the CDR3 is TGTGCCAGCTCACCACCGAATAGAGGGGGGGATACGCAGTATTTT.

The rearrangement links TRBV27 to TRBJ1-5; D is unresolved. With 6 bases removed from V and 5 bases from J, the gap between germline ends came to 11 bases. Germline CDR1 MNHEY, CDR2 SMNVEV (reference sequence). This CDR3 has 13 amino acids. The CDR3 DNA reads as TGTGCCAGCAGAGAAGGTCTCCATCAGCCCCAGCATTTT. This encodes CASREGLHQPQHF.

The chain employs TRBV7-2 and TRBJ1-4, with D unclear. Germline V lookup: CDR1 SGHTA, CDR2 FQGNSA. The CDR3 has 16 residues. V lost 1 base, J lost 0 bases, and 9 bases lay in between. The CDR3 bases are TGTGCCAGCAGCTTAGTGGCCGGGGCAACTAATGAAAAACTGTTTTTT. It is translated as CASSLVAGATNEKLFF. Full variable domain (outside the CDR3, taken from reference TRBV7-2 and TRBJ1-4): GAGVSQSPSNKVTEKGKDVELRCDPISGHTALYWYRQSLGQGLEFLIYFQGNSAPDKSGLPSDRFSAERTGGSVSTLTIQRTQQEDSAVYLCASSLVAGATNEKLFFGSGTQLSVL.

The chain joins TRBV4-3 to TRBJ2-3; TRBD2 matches 9 bases. The germline gives CDR1 LGHNA, CDR2 YSLEER. The CDR3 is 18 residues long. V was pared by 0 bases and J by 0 bases, with 7 bases of the junction left unmatched. CDR3 sequence: CASSQEGPLAGSTDTQYF. CDR3 in DNA: TGCGCCAGCAGCCAAGAAGGTCCCCTAGCGGGAAGCACAGATACGCAGTATTTT.

The chain joins TRBV11-3 to TRBJ2-1, with TRBD2 matching 9 bases. CDR1 and CDR2 (germline): SGHNT, YENEEA. The CDR3 runs to 17 residues. J gave up 5 bases and V 1 base, and 9 bases lay outside the gene matches. The CDR3 reads CASSLGAGGTLNNEQFF. The CDR3 nucleotides are TGTGCCAGCAGCTTAGGAGCGGGGGGCACACTCAACAATGAGCAGTTCTTC. Using reference TRBV11-3 and TRBJ2-1 for the parts outside the CDR3, the full variable domain is EAGVVQSPRYKIIEKKQPVAFWCNPISGHNTLYWYLQNLGQGPELLIRYENEEAVDDSQLPKDRFSAERLKGVDSTLKIQPAELGDSAVYLCASSLGAGGTLNNEQFFGPGTRLTVL.

V and J are TRBV5-1 and TRBJ1-1; 8 bases match TRBD1. The CDR3 covers 13 residues. The germline CDR1 and CDR2 sequences are SGHRS and YFSETQ. V lost 4 bases and J lost 5; bases outside the gene matches: 4. CDR3 sequence: CASSMTGETEAFF. The CDR3 region has the DNA TGCGCCAGCAGCATGACAGGGGAGACTGAAGCTTTCTTT.

With regard to this clone: At the DNA level, this CDR3 is encoded by other sequences in the same sample as well. The gene calls are TRBV6-1 and TRBJ2-3, with TRBD1 matching over 7 bases. There are 12 residues in the CDR3. CDR1 is MNHNS and CDR2 is SASEGT in the germline V gene. J gave up 2 bases and V 8 bases, and 1 base lay outside the gene matches. The CDR3 DNA reads TGTGCCAGCGGGACAGTCACAGATACGCAGTATTTT. Protein sequence: CASGTVTDTQYF.

The chain recombines TRBV20-1 with TRBJ2-3; D is ambiguous. There are 11 residues in the CDR3. CDR1 and CDR2 (germline): DFQATT, SNEGSKA (reference sequence). Trimming pared 3 bases from V and 4 bases from J, leaving 5 bases between. CDR3 residues: CSASLADTQYF. The CDR3, as DNA: TGCAGTGCTAGCCTAGCAGATACGCAGTATTTT.

This rearrangement joins TRBV7-2 to TRBJ2-7, with TRBD2 as a possible D gene (6 bases). The CDR3 is 14 residues long. The germline gives CDR1 SGHTA, CDR2 FQGNSA. V was trimmed by 5 bases and J by 0 bases, leaving 11 bases between them. The CDR3 here is CASSPLGGSYEQYF. DNA for the CDR3: TGTGCCAGCAGCCCCCTGGGGGGCTCCTACGAGCAGTACTTC. Full variable domain (rest looked up from reference TRBV7-2 and TRBJ2-7): GAGVSQSPSNKVTEKGKDVELRCDPISGHTALYWYRQSLGQGLEFLIYFQGNSAPDKSGLPSDRFSAERTGGSVSTLTIQRTQQEDSAVYLCASSPLGGSYEQYFGPGTRLTVT.

This clone was found a few times. This chain connects TRBV5-1 to TRBJ1-1, with a possible D match to TRBD1 (5 bases). V lost 6 bases and J 6 bases, leaving 12 bases between the germline ends. This CDR3 has 12 residues. Germline lookup yields CDR1 SGHRS and CDR2 YFSETQ. The CDR3 here is CASTQGRAEAFF. The CDR3 bases are TGCGCCAGCACCCAGGGCAGGGCTGAAGCTTTCTTT.

The chain's CDR3 is CASTIQCTEAFF. CDR3 bases: TGTGCCAGCACCATACAGTGCACTGAAGCTTTCTTT. The chain uses TRBV6-4 and TRBJ1-1; D ambiguous. The ends were cut back, 7 bases at V and 4 bases at J, with 10 bases in the middle. Germline lookup yields CDR1 MRHNA and CDR2 SNTAGT. The CDR3 is 12 amino acids.

V and J are TRBV28 and TRBJ1-5; TRBD1 matches at 7 bases. The CDR3 spans 14 residues. V was clipped by 8 bases and J by 3 bases; unmatched bases: 7. Germline V lookup: CDR1 MDHEN, CDR2 SYDVKM. Here the CDR3 DNA reads TGTGCCAGCCAGGAGGGGGCGGCCAATCAGCCCCAGCATTTT. It translates to CASQEGAANQPQHF.

This chain connects TRBV6-1 to TRBJ1-1; no firm D call. Germline V gene data show CDR1 as MNHNS and CDR2 as SASEGT. V lost 4 bases, J lost 10 bases, and 7 bases lay in between. This CDR3 comprises 10 residues. CDR3 sequence (DNA): TGTGCCAGCAGTGTGGTGGGAGCTTTCTTT. This sequence encodes CASSVVGAFF.

V usage is TRBV2 and J usage is TRBJ2-2, with TRBD2 identical over 13 bases. The CDR3 length is 16 residues. The trim removed 6 bases at V and 5 bases at J, leaving 6 bases unmatched. CDR1 is SNHLY and CDR2 is FYNNEI in the germline V gene. CDR3 protein: CASSRGTSGMTGELFF. CDR3 in DNA: TGTGCCAGCAGCAGGGGGACTAGCGGGATGACCGGGGAGCTGTTTTTT.

This chain links TRBV11-2 with TRBJ1-2, with 7 bases matching TRBD1. J gave up 4 bases and V 5 bases, and 7 bases lay outside the gene matches. CDR3 length equals 14 residues. Germline V gene data show CDR1 as SGHAT and CDR2 as FQNNGV. This chain's CDR3 is CASSPDRAGYGYTF. The CDR3 DNA reads as TGTGCCAGCAGCCCCGACAGGGCGGGCTATGGCTACACCTTC.

The V and J genes are TRBV19 and TRBJ1-1; no reliable D call. V lost 0 bases and J 0 bases, leaving 11 bases between the germline ends. This CDR3 spans 16 amino acids. In germline, CDR1 is LNHDA, CDR2 SQIVND (reference sequence). The CDR3 region has the DNA TGTGCCAGTAGTATAGATCGAGGGTTTTTGAACACTGAAGCTTTCTTT. This codes for CASSIDRGFLNTEAFF. Filled out from reference TRBV19 and TRBJ1-1, the complete variable domain reads DGGITQSPKYLFRKEGQNVTLSCEQNLNHDAMYWYRQDPGQGLRLIYYSQIVNDFQKGDIAEGYSVSREKKESFPLTVTSAQKNPTAFYLCASSIDRGFLNTEAFFGQGTRLTVV.

About this clone: Germline is not matched at one junction end, which may reflect a read error. The chain couples TRBV10-3 to TRBJ2-1, with a possible D match to TRBD2 (5 bases). The CDR3 spans 15 residues. Germline V CDR1 and CDR2: ENHRY, SYGVKD. The CDR3 DNA reads as TGTGCCATAAGTGACGGCGGGCCAGCCTACAATGAGCAGTTCTTC. Translated, it gives CAISDGGPAYNEQFF.

The rearrangement uses TRBV19 and TRBJ2-5, with TRBD1 identical over 9 bases. Near its end, the DNA agrees better with TRBJ2-7, so the J call may be wrong. CDR3 length: 13 residues. In germline, CDR1 is LNHDA, CDR2 SQIVND (reference sequence). The CDR3 spells CATRDRDTYEQYF. For the CDR3, the DNA is TGTGCCACCCGGGACAGGGATACCTACGAGCAGTACTTC.

This rearrangement joins TRBV5-1 to TRBJ2-2, with 10 bases aligning to TRBD1. The CDR3 runs to 15 residues. Losses at the gene ends were 6 bases for V and 5 bases for J; bases not matched to a gene: 7. The germline CDR1 and CDR2 sequences are SGHRS and YFSETQ. In DNA form, the CDR3 reads TGCGCCAGCACCGTGACAGGGGGCATTACCGGGGAGCTGTTTTTT. Its translation is CASTVTGGITGELFF. Based on the CDR3 plus reference TRBV5-1 and TRBJ2-2, the full variable domain is KAGVTQTPRYLIKTRGQQVTLSCSPISGHRSVSWYQQTPGQGLQFLFEYFSETQRNKGNFPGRFSGRQFSNSRSEMNVSTLELGDSALYLCASTVTGGITGELFFGEGSRLTVL.

J is TRBJ2-2 and V is TRBV5-1; 7 nucleotides align to TRBD1. CDR1 and CDR2 from the germline V gene are SGHRS and YFSETQ. The CDR3 runs to 15 residues. Trimming removed 5 bases from V and 2 bases from J; junction bases left unmatched: 6. The CDR3 bases are TGCGCCAGCAGATACGGGACAGTAAACACCGGGGAGCTGTTTTTT. It yields the protein CASRYGTVNTGELFF. Variable domain in full (rest from reference TRBV5-1 and TRBJ2-2): KAGVTQTPRYLIKTRGQQVTLSCSPISGHRSVSWYQQTPGQGLQFLFEYFSETQRNKGNFPGRFSGRQFSNSRSEMNVSTLELGDSALYLCASRYGTVNTGELFFGEGSRLTVL.